What follows are 18 T cell receptor beta chains derived from one specimen sequenced in a study of response to subunit inactivated influenza vaccine (dated by TCRdb to the late 2010s). The receptor library was made with RT-PCR. The sequencer was an Illumina HiSeq 2500. Starting from the raw public reads, TCRdb applied fastp trimming at Q25, assembled clones with MiXCR and retained in-frame beta chains. Entries that share a CDR3 protein sequence are merged under the most common genes and DNA. Within this sample are approximately 300,000 distinct CDR3 sequences, with around 22% of them counted one time only. The top ten hold 10% of the sample. The sequencing used PBMCs from blood, collected less than 22 months after vaccination. These receptors all stem from a man aged 50-75 years who received an inactivated influenza vaccine. Donor details come from another sample of the same person, matched by shared clones.

The chain joins TRBV28 to TRBJ2-7, with D possibly matching TRBD1 (6 bases). Germline V gives CDR1 MDHEN, CDR2 SYDVKM. This CDR3 is built from 13 residues. V was clipped by 10 bases and J by 2 bases, with 15 bases between them. CDR3 nucleotide sequence: TGTGCCACCTGGGGGCCCTTGGCCTACGAGCAGTACTTC. It codes for CATWGPLAYEQYF.

This clonotype has only a few counts. The CDR3 DNA reads as TGTGCCAGCAGCCCCCGGGGCAGGGGAGGGGAAGCTTTCTTT. Translation: CASSPRGRGGEAFF. The chain combines TRBV3-1 with TRBJ1-1; TRBD1 is a possible D gene (6 bases). In germline, CDR1 is LGHDT, CDR2 YNNKEL (reference sequence). The CDR3 spans 14 residues. Trimming took off 4 bases at V and 8 bases at J, with 17 bases between the two ends.

This clonotype is a singleton in its sample. V gene TRBV16 combines with J gene TRBJ1-5; possibly TRBD1 for D (5 bases). CDR1 and CDR2 (germline): KGHSY, FQNENV. CDR3 length: 16 amino acids. The V and J ends lost 1 base and 4 bases respectively, with 14 bases between them. The CDR3 here is CASSQFSLRENQPQHF. As DNA, the CDR3 is TGTGCCAGCAGCCAATTCAGTCTCAGGGAGAATCAGCCCCAGCATTTT.

The CDR3 DNA is TGCAGTGCTAGAGATGGGAGGAGCACTGAAGCTTTCTTT. It codes for CSARDGRSTEAFF. This rearrangement joins TRBV20-1 to TRBJ1-1, with no clear D. Per the germline V gene, CDR1 is DFQATT and CDR2 is SNEGSKA (reference sequence). The CDR3 extends over 13 amino acids. V lost 0 bases to trimming and J lost 4 bases, with 9 bases between them.

This clonotype was detected many times. This chain joins TRBV7-9 and TRBJ1-1; 7 bases agree with TRBD1. J gave up 6 bases and V 4 bases, and 17 bases lay outside the gene matches. The germline CDR1 and CDR2 sequences are SEHNR and FQNEAQ (reference sequence). This CDR3 region has 17 residues. CDR3 sequence (DNA): TGTGCCAGCAGCTCGAACAGGGGAAAATTCCCCTCTCCTGAAGCTTTCTTT. Residues: CASSSNRGKFPSPEAFF.

This clonotype was detected only a few times. This chain links TRBV27 with TRBJ1-6; D ambiguous. The CDR3 spans 12 residues. The germline gives CDR1 MNHEY, CDR2 SMNVEV (reference sequence). The V end was cut by 4 bases, the J end by 12 bases, with 10 bases between. CDR3 loop: CASSWSEGPLHF. Written as DNA, the CDR3 is TGTGCCAGCAGTTGGTCAGAGGGACCCCTCCACTTT.

The rearrangement links TRBV7-8 to TRBJ1-1; a possible D gene is TRBD1 (5 bases). This CDR3 has 13 residues. Between the trimmed V and J ends, which lost 5 bases and 5 bases, there was a span of 12 bases. Germline values: CDR1 SGHVS, CDR2 FQNEAQ. CDR3 nucleotide sequence: TGTGCCAGCAGCGTCGCAGGGATTACTGAAGCTTTCTTT. This sequence encodes CASSVAGITEAFF.

This chain connects TRBV20-1 to TRBJ2-2, with 8 bases matching TRBD2. Looked up from germline, CDR1 is DFQATT and CDR2 is SNEGSKA (reference sequence). The length of the CDR3 is 15 residues. The J segment lost 4 bases and the V segment lost 3 bases, leaving 7 bases of the junction unmatched. The CDR3 region is CSASWPGTSTGELFF. CDR3 DNA: TGCAGTGCTAGCTGGCCCGGGACTAGCACCGGGGAGCTGTTTTTT.

The V call is TRBV7-9, the J call TRBJ1-4, with 10 bases identical to TRBD1. The junction had 5 bases not matched to a gene; V was cut back by 5 bases and J by 8 bases. Germline V CDR1 and CDR2: SEHNR, FQNEAQ (reference sequence). CDR3 length: 14 amino acids. The CDR3 region is CASSDRDRGEKLFF. Written as DNA, the CDR3 is TGTGCCAGCAGCGACCGGGACAGGGGCGAAAAACTGTTTTTT. Supplemented by reference TRBV7-9 and TRBJ1-4, the full variable domain reads DTGVSQNPRHKITKRGQNVTFRCDPISEHNRLYWYRQTLGQGPEFLTYFQNEAQLEKSRLLSDRFSAERPKGSFSTLEIQRTEQGDSAMYLCASSDRDRGEKLFFGSGTQLSVL.

A few counts support this clonotype. This chain links TRBV5-4 with TRBJ2-4; D is possibly TRBD2 (6 bases). CDR3 size: 15 residues. CDR1 and CDR2 (germline): SGHNT, YYREEE (reference sequence). V gave up 4 bases and J gave up 8 bases, with 19 bases separating them. CDR3 sequence: CASSDRGLRRDIQYF. CDR3 coding DNA: TGTGCCAGCAGCGACCGGGGCCTTAGGAGGGACATTCAGTACTTC.

The chain recombines TRBV9 with TRBJ2-3; 9 nucleotides match TRBD2. The V segment lost 2 bases and the J segment 7 bases; nucleotides outside the gene matches: 11. CDR1 and CDR2 from the germline V gene are SGDLS and YYNGEE. This CDR3 is 16 amino acids long. CDR3 in amino acids: CASSVVPSGAGNTQYF. The DNA for the CDR3 is TGTGCCAGCAGCGTTGTCCCTAGCGGGGCGGGGAATACGCAGTATTTT.

This clonotype turned up a few times. The rearrangement uses TRBV7-2 and TRBJ1-1, with D hard to call. V shed 3 bases and J shed 4 bases, with 12 bases lying between them. In germline, CDR1 is SGHTA, CDR2 FQGNSA. This CDR3 contains 14 residues. CDR3 coding DNA: TGTGCCAGCAGCTTCCACAAAGGGAGCACTGAAGCTTTCTTT. It yields the protein CASSFHKGSTEAFF. The variable domain in full, completed from reference TRBV7-2 and TRBJ1-1, reads GAGVSQSPSNKVTEKGKDVELRCDPISGHTALYWYRQSLGQGLEFLIYFQGNSAPDKSGLPSDRFSAERTGGSVSTLTIQRTQQEDSAVYLCASSFHKGSTEAFFGQGTRLTVV.

This clonotype was detected a few times. The V and J genes are TRBV20-1 and TRBJ2-7; TRBD2 agrees at 8 bases. Germline CDR1 DFQATT, CDR2 SNEGSKA (reference sequence). The V segment lost 4 bases and the J segment 0 bases; nucleotides outside the gene matches: 5. The CDR3 extends over 14 amino acids. CDR3 coding DNA: TGCAGTGCTATAAAGCGGGAGCTCTCCTACGAGCAGTACTTC. This translates into CSAIKRELSYEQYF.

This clonotype was seen only a few times. The chain employs TRBV28 and TRBJ1-1; 7 bases fit TRBD1. Germline V gene lookup returns CDR1 MDHEN and CDR2 SYDVKM. V trimming: 6 bases; J trimming: 2 bases; junction bases outside the gene matches: 9. The CDR3 length is 15 residues. CDR3 nucleotides: TGTGCCAGCAGCCTTCTCGACAGGGCAAACACTGAAGCTTTCTTT. As protein: CASSLLDRANTEAFF.

The table lists this clonotype with a few counts. V and J are TRBV28 and TRBJ1-5, with a weak D call TRBD1 (6 bases). V lost 10 bases and J 4 bases, leaving 20 bases between the germline ends. The CDR3 consists of 15 residues. The germline V gene has CDR1 MDHEN and CDR2 SYDVKM. CDR3 region: CATKTGFLGNQPQHF. Written as DNA, the CDR3 is TGTGCCACTAAAACAGGGTTCTTAGGGAATCAGCCCCAGCATTTT.

V usage is TRBV3-1 and J usage is TRBJ2-5; unclear D gene. CDR1 is LGHDT and CDR2 is YNNKEL in the germline V gene (reference sequence). The V end was cut by 1 base, the J end by 5 bases, with 11 bases between. There are 14 residues in the CDR3. The CDR3 region has the DNA TGTGCCAGCAGCCAAGTAGTATCGTCGGAGACCCAGTACTTC. Amino acids: CASSQVVSSETQYF.

This chain links TRBV27 with TRBJ1-4; 8 bases match TRBD1. V trimming: 4 bases; J trimming: 8 bases; junction bases outside the gene matches: 6. The CDR3 loop spans 14 amino acids. From germline, CDR1 is MNHEY and CDR2 SMNVEV (reference sequence). CDR3 amino acids: CASSSLRDREKLFF. The CDR3 DNA follows: TGTGCCAGCAGTTCCCTCAGGGACAGGGAAAAACTGTTTTTT.

This clonotype was picked up a small number of times. CDR3 in DNA: TGTGCCAGCAGTTTAAGGTTGGTGGGAACGGATCAGCCCCAGCATTTT. It yields the protein CASSLRLVGTDQPQHF. The V and J genes are TRBV12-3 or TRBV12-4 and TRBJ1-5; unclear D gene. Trimming removed 2 bases at V and 5 bases at J, with 16 bases between. CDR3 size: 16 residues.